Listed below are T cell receptor beta chains from one sample, sequenced in a study of blood T cell repertoires in COVID-19. Produced via immunoSEQ multiplex PCR; TCRdb's table is partial and in-frame only. This table has some 110,000 clones, 60% to 85% appearing once. The specimen was peripheral blood. The origin of the receptors is a man between 65 and 85 years old with acute or convalescent COVID-19. CDR3s include the opening cysteine and the closing phenylalanine or tryptophan. D genes are given only for firm matches. Some rows mark clone size as missing; the rest say once, few, many or name a class of expanded clone.

CDR3nt	CDR3aa	abundance	j_gene	len	d_gene	v_gene
TGTGCCAGCAGTCTAAACAGGGGATTCAGCTATGGCTACACCTTC	CASSLNRGFSYGYTF	-	TRBJ1-2	15	TRBD1	TRBV28
TGTGCCAGCACCCCGGGACAGGGCCGTCAGCCCCAGCATTTT	CASTPGQGRQPQHF	once	TRBJ1-5	14	TRBD1	TRBV28
TGTGCCAGCAGCTATACCTTCGGGGTGGCGAGCCTTGACGAGCAGTACTTC	CASSYTFGVASLDEQYF	-	TRBJ2-7	17	-	TRBV3-1/TRBV3-2
TGTGCCACCAGCGCCGGGACAGGATATGGCTACACCTTC	CATSAGTGYGYTF	-	TRBJ1-2	13	TRBD1	TRBV15
TGTGCCAGCAGCGAAGACCAGGGTACAGATACGCAGTATTTT	CASSEDQGTDTQYF	-	TRBJ2-3	14	-	TRBV9
TGTGCCAGCAGTCACAGGACGACCGGGGCCAACGTCCTGACTTTC	CASSHRTTGANVLTF	-	TRBJ2-6	15	-	TRBV2
TGTGCCAGCAGTCCCCAGGGTTCAAACATTCAGTACTTC	CASSPQGSNIQYF	few	TRBJ2-4	13	-	TRBV27
TGTGCCTGGGCGGGGGGGAGGTACCAAGAGACCCAGTACTTC	CAWAGGRYQETQYF	-	TRBJ2-5	14	TRBD2	TRBV30
TGCAGCGTTGTTTCAGGGCCCTACGAGCAGTACTTC	CSVVSGPYEQYF	-	TRBJ2-7	12	-	TRBV29-1
TGTGCCACCAGTGTAGGTTTGAGTTTAGCGGGGGGCACAGATACGCAGTATTTT	CATSVGLSLAGGTDTQYF	-	TRBJ2-3	18	TRBD2	TRBV24-1
TGTGCCAGCAGCCAACCCGGGACAGGCTACACCTTC	CASSQPGTGYTF	few	TRBJ1-2	12	-	TRBV7-8
TGTGCCAGCAGTGGCGGCTTTTCTGGAAACACCATATATTTT	CASSGGFSGNTIYF	-	TRBJ1-3	14	-	TRBV5-6
TGTGCCAGCAGCTTCACTGGGTTCCCGGGGAACGAGCAGTACTTC	CASSFTGFPGNEQYF	medium-sized	TRBJ2-7	15	-	TRBV7-9
TGTGCCAGCAGCAAGTCCCCTAGCGGGGGGAAAACAGATACGCAGTATTTT	CASSKSPSGGKTDTQYF	few	TRBJ2-3	17	-	TRBV21-1
TGTGCCTGGAGTGTAAGGGACAGGGTTTTCAACGAGCAGTACTTC	CAWSVRDRVFNEQYF	-	TRBJ2-7	15	TRBD1	TRBV30
TGTGCCAGCAGCCGCCGAGGGACAAGGGTGGTTAATGAGCAGTTCTTC	CASSRRGTRVVNEQFF	-	TRBJ2-1	16	-	TRBV11-2
TGTGCCAGCAGCTCGGGAGAAAACTATGGCTACACCTTC	CASSSGENYGYTF	-	TRBJ1-2	13	-	TRBV7-2
TGCGCCAGCACCCCAGGGGCTGGTGTGGGCAATCAGCCCCAGCATTTT	CASTPGAGVGNQPQHF	-	TRBJ1-5	16	-	TRBV4-1
TGTGCCAGCCAGGGATTAGGAGATACGCAGTATTTT	CASQGLGDTQYF	-	TRBJ2-3	12	-	TRBV12-3/TRBV12-4
TGTGCCAGCGGGGCTAGCGGGGGGTTTGAGCAGTTCTTC	CASGASGGFEQFF	-	TRBJ2-1	13	TRBD2	TRBV7-6
TGTGCCAGCAGCCAAGAAGCGGATCAGCCCCAGCATTTT	CASSQEADQPQHF	-	TRBJ1-5	13	-	TRBV3-1/TRBV3-2
TGTGCCAGCAGCCGGACTAGCGGGGGCGCGAACACCGGGGAGCTGTTTTTT	CASSRTSGGANTGELFF	-	TRBJ2-2	17	TRBD2	TRBV7-9
TGTGCCAGCAGCGGGGGGTGGTACCAAGAGACCCAGTACTTC	CASSGGWYQETQYF	few	TRBJ2-5	14	-	TRBV5-6
TGTGCCAGCAGTACTCCTAGGCTAGCGGGAGGAGAGACCCAGTACTTC	CASSTPRLAGGETQYF	few	TRBJ2-5	16	TRBD2	TRBV28
TGTGCCAGCAGCGTAGACGCGACAACTAGCACAGATACGCAGTATTTT	CASSVDATTSTDTQYF	-	TRBJ2-3	16	-	TRBV9
TGTGCCAGCAGCGGACTAGCGGGGGGGCCTGGCTACAATGAGCAGTTCTTC	CASSGLAGGPGYNEQFF	-	TRBJ2-1	17	TRBD2	TRBV5-4
TGTGCCAGCAGCTTAGGGACAGGGGAACCAGATACGCAGTATTTT	CASSLGTGEPDTQYF	-	TRBJ2-3	15	TRBD1	TRBV7-9
TGTGCCAGTCGGGACAGGGGCTACGAGCAGTACTTC	CASRDRGYEQYF	-	TRBJ2-7	12	TRBD1	TRBV2
TGTGCCAGCAGCTCTTCAACAGGGACCTATAATTCACCCCTCCACTTT	CASSSSTGTYNSPLHF	once	TRBJ1-6	16	-	TRBV7-2